This T cell receptor beta chain derives from a study of cytotoxic CD8 clonotypes in ibrutinib-treated CLL. Study outcomes and limitations: With treatment, public clonotypes, which were uncommon, either contracted or remained stable. Measured clonality at baseline was greater than in age-matched healthy donors and tracked with circulating CD8+ T-cell counts.

Note on this clone: Its antigen is not known.

Clones were sequenced by immunoSEQ multiplex PCR, and TCRdb holds only the in-frame ones, with some missing. The table records about 76,000 clones, around four fifths of them present only once. V dropped 0 bases and J dropped 10 bases, with 13 bases sitting between them. Germline V gene lookup returns CDR1 GTSNPN and CDR2 SVGIG (reference sequence). The CDR3 length is 13 residues. The chain recombines TRBV30 with TRBJ2-1; D gene uncertain. This sequence originates from a human donor with chronic lymphocytic leukemia. Here the sequenced sample was PBMCs, taken after 24 months of ibrutinib treatment. CDR3 DNA: TGTGCCTGGAGTGTACGGGCCGCTTGGGAGCAGTTCTTC. The encoded protein is CAWSVRAAWEQFF.